One sample yielded the 27 T cell receptor beta chains listed below, sequenced in a study of blood T cell repertoires in COVID-19. Profiling relied on immunoSEQ multiplex PCR, and the TCRdb table lists in-frame clones only, not all of them. This table has 160,000 or so clones, around 80% appearing once. The source material was PBMCs or T cells enriched from blood (not recorded which). Receptors originate from a man aged 35-49 years who had recovered from COVID-19.

The rearrangement links TRBV3-1 (or the pseudogene TRBV3-2) to TRBJ2-7; D is perhaps TRBD1 (6 bases). The germline V and J ends were trimmed by 2 bases and 11 bases, with 13 bases remaining between them. Germline CDR1 and CDR2: LGHDT and YNNKEL (reference sequence). The CDR3 sequence is 12 residues long. The CDR3, as DNA: TGTGCCAGCAGCCAATCACAGGGATTTAAGTACTTC. Its protein is CASSQSQGFKYF.

The chain employs TRBV6-4 and TRBJ1-2; 7 nucleotides align to TRBD1. The V gene's germline CDR1 is MRHNA and CDR2 SNTAGT. Trimming took 0 bases from V and 3 from J; bases not matched to a gene: 4. The CDR3 length is 15 residues. This CDR3 reads CASSDSPGGHYGYTF. CDR3 coding DNA: TGTGCCAGCAGTGACTCGCCAGGGGGACACTATGGCTACACCTTC.

J is TRBJ2-5 and V is TRBV6-1; TRBD2 matches 10 bases. The CDR3 covers 17 residues. The V gene's germline CDR1 is MNHNS and CDR2 SASEGT. The V gene end was trimmed by 2 bases and the J gene end by 5 bases; junction bases not matched to a gene: 11. CDR3 loop: CASSEYALAGVGETQYF. The CDR3, as DNA: TGTGCCAGCAGTGAATACGCCCTAGCGGGGGTCGGCGAGACCCAGTACTTC.

The genes are TRBV19 and TRBJ1-1, with TRBD1 as a possible D gene (6 bases). Germline CDR1 LNHDA, CDR2 SQIVND (reference sequence). V lost 3 bases and J lost 1, with 15 bases in between. The CDR3 totals 16 residues. The CDR3 sequence: CASSIGGLESNTEAFF. In DNA form, the CDR3 reads TGTGCCAGTAGTATTGGGGGCCTGGAGTCGAACACTGAAGCTTTCTTT.

The chain couples TRBV5-8 to TRBJ2-3; D is perhaps TRBD2 (5 bases). V shed 0 bases and J shed 6 bases, with 17 bases lying between them. Germline V gene data show CDR1 as SGHTS and CDR2 as YDEGEE. There are 16 residues in the CDR3. CDR3 region: CASSLGSVRVLDTQYF. The CDR3 DNA reads as TGTGCCAGCAGCTTGGGATCTGTGAGGGTCCTCGATACGCAGTATTTT. Looking up the rest from reference TRBV5-8 and TRBJ2-3 gives the full variable domain: EAGVTQSPTHLIKTRGQQATLRCSPISGHTSVYWYQQALGLGLQFLLWYDEGEERNRGNFPPRFSGRQFPNYSSELNVNALELEDSALYLCASSLGSVRVLDTQYFGPGTRLTVL.

The chain is built from TRBV21-1 and TRBJ2-1; the table calls TRBD2, which could not be checked here. TRBV21-1 is termed a pseudogene. This CDR3 is 14 amino acids long. CDR3 nucleotides: TGTGCCACTTACCGCGGGGGGGGCACCCCCCAGCAGTTCTTC. Translation gives CATYRGGGTPQQFF.

This chain joins TRBV24-1 and TRBJ2-3; no firm D call. This CDR3 has 16 residues. V was trimmed by 7 bases and J by 2 bases, leaving 18 bases between them. Germline CDR1 reads KGHDR; CDR2 reads SFDVKD. The CDR3 here is CATRSNSQSLTDTQYF. CDR3 nucleotides: TGTGCCACCAGGTCCAACAGTCAAAGCCTCACAGATACGCAGTATTTT.

This rearrangement joins TRBV9 to TRBJ2-5; D call uncertain. V was shortened by 1 base and J by 3 bases, with 4 bases between the two germline ends. Germline-derived CDR1 and CDR2 are SGDLS and YYNGEE. CDR3 length equals 12 residues. This CDR3 reads CASSVSEETQYF. Here the CDR3 DNA reads TGTGCCAGCAGCGTATCAGAAGAGACCCAGTACTTC.

The sample holds one count of this clone. This sequence joins TRBV20-1 and TRBJ2-4; no reliable D call. Trimming shortened V by 4 bases and J by 3 bases, and 10 bases separated the two germline ends. The CDR3 sequence is 13 residues long. Germline loops: CDR1 DFQATT, CDR2 SNEGSKA (reference sequence). CDR3 sequence: CSAIDGVKNIQYF. The DNA of the CDR3 is TGCAGTGCTATTGATGGAGTCAAAAACATTCAGTACTTC.

The count of this clone is one. The CDR3 sequence: CASSDYRGGETQYF. The CDR3 DNA is TGTGCCAGCAGTGATTACAGGGGTGGAGAGACCCAGTACTTC. This rearrangement joins TRBV25-1 to TRBJ2-5, with 7 bases fitting TRBD1. This CDR3 region has 14 residues. The ends lost 3 bases at V and 4 bases at J; junction bases unmatched: 5. Germline V gives CDR1 MGHDK, CDR2 SYGVNS.

This clone has only one observation. This chain links TRBV5-1 with TRBJ2-7; the D gene is possibly TRBD2 (6 bases). CDR3 size: 15 residues. Trimming shortened V by 5 bases and J by 7 bases, and 22 bases separated the two germline ends. CDR1 and CDR2 (germline): SGHRS, YFSETQ. The CDR3 protein is CASSNLGAWREEQYF. CDR3 DNA sequence: TGCGCCAGCAGTAATCTCGGGGCCTGGAGGGAGGAGCAGTACTTC.

The V call is TRBV4-1, the J call TRBJ2-3; 8 bases are shared with TRBD1. This CDR3 is built from 14 residues. Per the germline V gene, CDR1 is MGHRA and CDR2 is YSYEKL. V trimming: 4 bases; J trimming: 2 bases; junction bases outside the gene matches: 2. This CDR3 reads CASSPTGDTDTQYF. The CDR3 DNA sequence: TGCGCCAGCAGCCCGACAGGGGACACAGATACGCAGTATTTT.

The gene calls are TRBV18 and TRBJ2-5; D might be TRBD2 (7 bases). This CDR3 contains 14 residues. Deletions cut 3 bases from V and 3 bases from J, with 11 bases between. The germline CDR1 and CDR2 sequences are KGHSH and LQKENI. CDR3 coding DNA: TGTGCCAGCTCACCGGGGGGGCAGGAAGAGACCCAGTACTTC. It specifies CASSPGGQEETQYF.

The chain joins TRBV6-5 to TRBJ2-4; tentatively, D is TRBD1 (5 bases). The CDR3 extends over 15 amino acids. With 0 bases removed from V and 1 base from J, the gap between germline ends came to 7 bases. CDR1 and CDR2 from the germline V gene are MNHEY and SVGAGI. This CDR3 reads CASSYSSGAKNIQYF. The CDR3 nucleotides read TGTGCCAGCAGTTACTCTTCAGGGGCCAAAAACATTCAGTACTTC.

This clone was seen just once. The chain carries TRBV11-2 and TRBJ1-2; possible D gene TRBD1, 5 bases. Per the germline V gene, CDR1 is SGHAT and CDR2 is FQNNGV. This CDR3 has 18 residues. V was clipped by 4 bases and J by 0 bases, with 21 bases between them. In DNA form, the CDR3 reads TGTGCCAGCAGCTCTGTCTACCTACGACAGCCTTCTAACTATGGCTACACCTTC. It is translated as CASSSVYLRQPSNYGYTF. The full variable domain, with the rest looked up from reference TRBV11-2 and TRBJ1-2, is EAGVAQSPRYKIIEKRQSVAFWCNPISGHATLYWYQQILGQGPKLLIQFQNNGVVDDSQLPKDRFSAERLKGVDSTLKIQPAKLEDSAVYLCASSSVYLRQPSNYGYTFGSGTRLTVV.

There are a few counts of this clone. The chain combines TRBV30 with TRBJ2-2, with 7 bases identical to TRBD2. Germline-derived CDR1 and CDR2 are GTSNPN and SVGIG (reference sequence). CDR3 size: 14 residues. The junction had 8 bases not matched to a gene; V was cut back by 6 bases and J by 4 bases. CDR3 protein: CACPGRGVTGELFF. The CDR3 DNA reads as TGTGCCTGCCCCGGACGGGGGGTCACCGGGGAGCTGTTTTTT.

The rearrangement joins TRBV12-3 or TRBV12-4 to TRBJ2-5, with a tentative D call TRBD2 (5 bases). This CDR3 region has 13 residues. Trimming stripped 3 bases from V and 2 bases from J, with 7 bases between. Written as DNA, the CDR3 is TGTGCCAGCAGTTTCGGGGAGCAAGAGACCCAGTACTTC. Translation gives CASSFGEQETQYF.

The V call is TRBV11-2, the J call TRBJ2-7; TRBD1 matches at 9 bases. The V and J ends lost 5 bases and 5 bases, in that order; junction bases with no gene match: 10. The CDR3 runs to 15 residues. Germline CDR1 and CDR2: SGHAT and FQNNGV. The CDR3 DNA reads TGTGCCAGCAGCCTCAGGGGACAGGGTGGGAACGAGCAGTACGTC. Its translation is CASSLRGQGGNEQYV.

The CDR3 region is CASSPLGTRTGELFF. CDR3 in DNA: TGCGCCAGCAGCCCGCTTGGGACACGCACCGGGGAGCTGTTTTTT. V usage is TRBV5-1 and J usage is TRBJ2-2, with TRBD1 as a possible D gene (6 bases). With 4 bases removed from V and 4 bases from J, the gap between germline ends came to 14 bases. This CDR3 is 15 amino acids long. Germline V gives CDR1 SGHRS, CDR2 YFSETQ.

Ten or more counts support this clone. The chain recombines TRBV5-1 with TRBJ1-1, with D perhaps matching TRBD1 (6 bases). The CDR3 covers 16 residues. Germline CDR1 and CDR2: SGHRS and YFSETQ. V was trimmed by 0 bases and J by 5 bases, leaving 17 bases between them. CDR3 loop: CASSLGDIGPYTEAFF. The CDR3 DNA is TGCGCCAGCAGCTTGGGGGACATTGGCCCCTATACTGAAGCTTTCTTT.

The J gene is TRBJ1-1, the V gene TRBV4-1, with D possibly matching TRBD1 (6 bases). Germline V gene lookup returns CDR1 MGHRA and CDR2 YSYEKL. V lost 2 bases and J 3 bases, leaving 16 bases between the germline ends. The CDR3 has 16 amino acids. CDR3: CASSQSGGAVYTEAFF. The CDR3 DNA follows: TGCGCCAGCAGCCAATCGGGGGGGGCAGTTTACACTGAAGCTTTCTTT.

The chain couples TRBV29-1 to TRBJ2-3; D perhaps matches TRBD2 (5 bases). Trimming left V 4 bases short and J 0 bases short, with 8 bases between. Germline CDR1 reads SQVTM; CDR2 reads ANQGSEA. The CDR3 has 13 amino acids. The DNA for the CDR3 is TGCAGCGTTGCTTCGGGGAGCACAGATACGCAGTATTTT. Protein: CSVASGSTDTQYF.

The gene calls are TRBV4-2 and TRBJ2-6; 15 positions agree with TRBD2. V shed 6 bases, J shed 1 base, and the junction held 10 bases outside the gene matches. The CDR3 sequence is 20 residues long. CDR1 is LGHNA, CDR2 YNFKEQ, per germline. CDR3 in DNA: TGTGCCAGCAGAAAACAGCTAGGACTAGCGGGGGGGTCTGGGGCCAACGTCCTGACTTTC. Translating it yields CASRKQLGLAGGSGANVLTF.

The CDR3 is CASSWGQGNTEAFF. For the CDR3, the DNA is TGCGCCAGCAGCTGGGGGCAGGGAAACACTGAAGCTTTCTTT. The chain employs TRBV5-1 and TRBJ1-1; tentatively, D is TRBD1 (6 bases). The CDR3 sequence is 14 residues long. Germline CDR1 SGHRS, CDR2 YFSETQ. Between the trimmed V and J ends, which lost 3 bases and 2 bases, there was a span of 11 bases.

On this clone: A read error may be the cause here, since a much bigger clone is one base away. The sample holds other DNA sequences that translate to the same CDR3. The V and J genes are TRBV6-1 and TRBJ2-5; TRBD1 aligns across 8 bases. This CDR3 is 17 amino acids long. From germline, CDR1 is MNHNS and CDR2 SASEGT. The J segment lost 2 bases and the V segment lost 4 bases, leaving 12 bases of the junction unmatched. CDR3 DNA: TGTGCCAGCAGTGTCTCCTCGGGACAGGTATTTCAAGAGACCCAGTACTTC. Encoded protein: CASSVSSGQVFQETQYF.

V gene TRBV19 combines with J gene TRBJ1-1, with TRBD1 as a possible D gene (6 bases). The CDR3 length is 16 residues. Looked up from germline, CDR1 is LNHDA and CDR2 is SQIVND (reference sequence). Trimming took 4 bases from V and 4 from J, leaving 19 bases between them. The CDR3 DNA follows: TGTGCCAGTAGTACCGGGACACGCTATGTAGGCACTGAAGCTTTCTTT. Residues: CASSTGTRYVGTEAFF.

The J gene is TRBJ1-6, the V gene TRBV3-1 (or the pseudogene TRBV3-2); TRBD1 matches at 7 bases. The V segment lost 1 base and the J segment 7 bases; nucleotides outside the gene matches: 4. This CDR3 spans 15 amino acids. The germline V gene encodes CDR1 LGHDT and CDR2 YNNKEL (reference sequence). CDR3 DNA: TGTGCCAGCAGCCAAGTCCCAGGGGGGAATTCACCCCTCCACTTT. Translated: CASSQVPGGNSPLHF.